This TCR beta chain comes out of a study of blood T cell repertoires in COVID-19. Study-level information: Italy, Spain and the United States were the sources of the convalescent and acute COVID-19 samples. PBMCs, B-cell-depleted T cells, or T cells were the source of the cDNA or gDNA that made up the material.

Participants spanned ages roughly 18 to 90 years and resided in 20 to 30 US areas. Clinical history as reported by participants underpinned cohort assignment. This table comes from immunoSEQ multiplex PCR, and its TCRdb copy is limited to in-frame clones, with some not included. Of roughly 330,000 clones in the sample, around 87% were seen once. The germline gives CDR1 SGDLS, CDR2 YYNGEE. Trimming cost V 4 bases and J 2 bases, with 15 bases left between them. This CDR3 has 15 amino acids. The chain joins TRBV9 to TRBJ2-5, with D tentatively TRBD2 (6 bases). The sequenced material came from PBMCs or T cells enriched from blood (not recorded which). This TCR was recovered from a woman aged 25 to 39 who had recovered from COVID-19. CDR3 DNA: TGTGCCAGCAGCCCAAGCCGGGACTCACAAGAGACCCAGTACTTC. Residues: CASSPSRDSQETQYF. The full variable domain, with the rest looked up from reference TRBV9 and TRBJ2-5, is DSGVTQTPKHLITATGQRVTLRCSPRSGDLSVYWYQQSLDQGLQFLIQYYNGEERAKGNILERFSAQQFPDLHSELNLSSLELGDSALYFCASSPSRDSQETQYFGPGTRLLVL.